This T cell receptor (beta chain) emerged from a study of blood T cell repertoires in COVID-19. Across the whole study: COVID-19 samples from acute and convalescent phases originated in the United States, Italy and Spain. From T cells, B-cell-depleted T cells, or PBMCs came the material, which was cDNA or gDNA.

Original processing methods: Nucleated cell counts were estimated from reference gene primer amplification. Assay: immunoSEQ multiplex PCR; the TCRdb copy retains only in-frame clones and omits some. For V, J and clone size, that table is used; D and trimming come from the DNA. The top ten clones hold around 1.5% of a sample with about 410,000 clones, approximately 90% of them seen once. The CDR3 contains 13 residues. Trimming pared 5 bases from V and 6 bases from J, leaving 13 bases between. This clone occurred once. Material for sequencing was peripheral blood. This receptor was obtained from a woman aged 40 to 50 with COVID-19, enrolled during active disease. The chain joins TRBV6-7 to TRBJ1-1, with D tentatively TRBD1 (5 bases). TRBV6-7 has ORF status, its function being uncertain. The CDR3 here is CASSRTRVSEAFF. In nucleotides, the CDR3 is TGTGCCAGCAGTAGGACCAGGGTCTCTGAAGCTTTCTTT.